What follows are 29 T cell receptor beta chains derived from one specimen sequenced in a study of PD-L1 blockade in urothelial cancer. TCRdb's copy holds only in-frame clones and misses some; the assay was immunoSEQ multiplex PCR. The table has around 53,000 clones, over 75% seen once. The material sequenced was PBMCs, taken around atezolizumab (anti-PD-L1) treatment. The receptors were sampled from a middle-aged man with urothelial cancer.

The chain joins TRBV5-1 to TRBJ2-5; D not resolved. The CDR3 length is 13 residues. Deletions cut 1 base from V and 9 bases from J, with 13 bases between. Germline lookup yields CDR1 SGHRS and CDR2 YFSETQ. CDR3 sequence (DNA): TGCGCCAGCAGCTTGCCAGACTCCCCGGCCCAGTACTTC. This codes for CASSLPDSPAQYF.

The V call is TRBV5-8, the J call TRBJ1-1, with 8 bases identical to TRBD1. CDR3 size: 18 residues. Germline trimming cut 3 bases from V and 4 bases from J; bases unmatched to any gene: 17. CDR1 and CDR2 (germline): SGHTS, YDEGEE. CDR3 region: CASSSRTIGQGISTEAFF. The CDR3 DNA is TGTGCCAGCAGCTCAAGGACCATCGGACAGGGAATCAGCACTGAAGCTTTCTTT.

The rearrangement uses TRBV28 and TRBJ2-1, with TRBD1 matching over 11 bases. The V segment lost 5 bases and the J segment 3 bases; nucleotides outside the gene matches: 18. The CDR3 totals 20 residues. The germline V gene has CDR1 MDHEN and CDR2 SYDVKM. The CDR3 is CASSTYLLDRGQVYYNEQFF. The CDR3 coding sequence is TGTGCCAGCAGTACCTACCTCCTGGACAGGGGGCAAGTATACTACAATGAGCAGTTCTTC.

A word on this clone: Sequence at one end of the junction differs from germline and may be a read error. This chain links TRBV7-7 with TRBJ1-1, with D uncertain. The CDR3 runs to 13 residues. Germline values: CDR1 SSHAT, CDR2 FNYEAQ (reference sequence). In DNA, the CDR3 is TGTGCTAGCAGCTTAGATGGGCGAAGTGAAGCTTTCTTT. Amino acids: CASSLDGRSEAFF.

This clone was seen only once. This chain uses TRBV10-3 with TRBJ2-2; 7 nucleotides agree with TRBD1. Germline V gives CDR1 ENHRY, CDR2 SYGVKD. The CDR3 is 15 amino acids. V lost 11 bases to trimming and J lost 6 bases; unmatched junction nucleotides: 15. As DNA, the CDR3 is TGTGCCCTACGCCGGGACAGCGTACGCCCCGGGGAGCTGTTTTTT. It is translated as CALRRDSVRPGELFF.

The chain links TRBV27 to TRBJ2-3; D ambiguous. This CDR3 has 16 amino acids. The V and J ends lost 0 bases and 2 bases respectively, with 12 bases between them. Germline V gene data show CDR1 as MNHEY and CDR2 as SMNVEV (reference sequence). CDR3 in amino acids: CASSLSMRKNTDTQYF. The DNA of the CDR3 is TGTGCCAGCAGTTTATCGATGAGGAAGAACACAGATACGCAGTATTTT.

The CDR3 region is CASSLGAGEAPTEAFF. The DNA for the CDR3 is TGTGCCAGCAGCTTAGGGGCCGGGGAGGCACCCACTGAAGCTTTCTTT. The chain is built from TRBV11-2 and TRBJ1-1; no reliable D call. Trimming cost V 1 base and J 4 bases, with 16 bases left between them. CDR1 SGHAT and CDR2 FQNNGV come from the germline V gene. This CDR3 is built from 16 residues. The full variable domain, in which reference TRBV11-2 and TRBJ1-1 provide the parts outside the CDR3, is EAGVAQSPRYKIIEKRQSVAFWCNPISGHATLYWYQQILGQGPKLLIQFQNNGVVDDSQLPKDRFSAERLKGVDSTLKIQPAKLEDSAVYLCASSLGAGEAPTEAFFGQGTRLTVV.

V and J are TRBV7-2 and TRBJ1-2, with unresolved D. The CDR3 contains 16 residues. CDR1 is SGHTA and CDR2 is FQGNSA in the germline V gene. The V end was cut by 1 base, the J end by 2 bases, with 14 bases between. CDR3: CASSLVVGVSNYGYTF. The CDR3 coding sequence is TGTGCCAGCAGCTTAGTGGTGGGCGTAAGCAACTATGGCTACACCTTC.

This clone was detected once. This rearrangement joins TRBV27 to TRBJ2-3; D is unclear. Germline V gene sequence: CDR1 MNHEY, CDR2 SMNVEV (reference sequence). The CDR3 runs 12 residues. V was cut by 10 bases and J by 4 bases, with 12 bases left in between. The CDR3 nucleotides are TGTGCCACCAGGAGTGTGGCAGATACGCAGTATTTT. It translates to CATRSVADTQYF.

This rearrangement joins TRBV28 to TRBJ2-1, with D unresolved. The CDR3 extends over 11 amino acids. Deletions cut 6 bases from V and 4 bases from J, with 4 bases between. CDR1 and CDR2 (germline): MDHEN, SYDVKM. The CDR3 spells CASSLYNEQFF. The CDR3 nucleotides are TGTGCCAGCAGCCTTTACAATGAGCAGTTCTTC.

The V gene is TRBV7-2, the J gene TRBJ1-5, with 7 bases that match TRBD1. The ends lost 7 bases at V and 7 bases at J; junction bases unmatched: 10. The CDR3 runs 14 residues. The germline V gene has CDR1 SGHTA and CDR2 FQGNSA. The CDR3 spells CASKMGQGGQPQHF. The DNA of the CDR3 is TGTGCCAGCAAAATGGGGCAGGGGGGCCAGCCCCAGCATTTT. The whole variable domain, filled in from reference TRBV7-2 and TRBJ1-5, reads GAGVSQSPSNKVTEKGKDVELRCDPISGHTALYWYRQSLGQGLEFLIYFQGNSAPDKSGLPSDRFSAERTGGSVSTLTIQRTQQEDSAVYLCASKMGQGGQPQHFGDGTRLSIL.

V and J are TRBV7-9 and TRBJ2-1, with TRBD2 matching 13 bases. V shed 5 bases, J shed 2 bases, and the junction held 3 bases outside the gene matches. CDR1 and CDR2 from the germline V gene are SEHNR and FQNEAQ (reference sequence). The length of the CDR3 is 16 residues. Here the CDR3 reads CASSPGTSGAYNEQFF. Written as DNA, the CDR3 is TGTGCCAGCAGCCCCGGGACTAGCGGGGCCTACAATGAGCAGTTCTTC. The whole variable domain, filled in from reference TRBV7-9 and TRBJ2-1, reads DTGVSQNPRHKITKRGQNVTFRCDPISEHNRLYWYRQTLGQGPEFLTYFQNEAQLEKSRLLSDRFSAERPKGSFSTLEIQRTEQGDSAMYLCASSPGTSGAYNEQFFGPGTRLTVL.

This CDR3 reads CASSRTSPSNTEAFF. The CDR3 DNA is TGTGCCAGCAGCCGAACATCCCCCTCAAACACTGAAGCTTTCTTT. J is TRBJ1-1 and V is TRBV7-2; no clear D. V lost 5 bases and J lost 2, with 15 bases in between. This CDR3 is 15 amino acids long. Per germline, CDR1 SGHTA and CDR2 FQGNSA.

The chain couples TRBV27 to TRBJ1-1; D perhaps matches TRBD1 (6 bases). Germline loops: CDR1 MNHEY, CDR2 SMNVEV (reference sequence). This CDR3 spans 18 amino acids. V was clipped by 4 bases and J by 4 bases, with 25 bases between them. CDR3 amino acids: CASSSHSRQESWSTEAFF. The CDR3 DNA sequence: TGTGCCAGCAGTTCTCACTCACGACAGGAGAGTTGGAGCACTGAAGCTTTCTTT.

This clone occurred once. CDR3 protein: CASSFNPLMAGDYNEQFF. The CDR3 region has the DNA TGTGCCAGCAGTTTTAATCCCCTGATGGCGGGAGACTACAATGAGCAGTTCTTC. This chain uses TRBV28 with TRBJ2-1; 7 bases agree with TRBD2. This CDR3 spans 18 amino acids. J lost 3 bases, V lost 3 bases, and 14 bases had no gene match. Germline V gives CDR1 MDHEN, CDR2 SYDVKM.

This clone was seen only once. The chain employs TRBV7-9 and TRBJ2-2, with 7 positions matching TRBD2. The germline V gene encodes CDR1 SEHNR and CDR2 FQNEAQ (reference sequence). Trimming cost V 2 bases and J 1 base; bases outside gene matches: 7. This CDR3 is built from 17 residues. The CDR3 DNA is TGTGCCAGCAGCTTACCCCGGACTAGACTGAACACCGGGGAGCTGTTTTTT. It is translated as CASSLPRTRLNTGELFF. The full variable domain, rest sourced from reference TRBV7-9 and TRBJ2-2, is DTGVSQNPRHKITKRGQNVTFRCDPISEHNRLYWYRQTLGQGPEFLTYFQNEAQLEKSRLLSDRFSAERPKGSFSTLEIQRTEQGDSAMYLCASSLPRTRLNTGELFFGEGSRLTVL.

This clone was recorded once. This CDR3 is CASSPREAAPGEQFF. The DNA for the CDR3 is TGTGCCAGCAGCCCCCGAGAGGCGGCCCCTGGTGAGCAGTTCTTC. This chain links TRBV11-3 with TRBJ2-1; unclear D gene. V lost 5 bases and J 9 bases, leaving 20 bases between the germline ends. The germline CDR1 and CDR2 sequences are SGHNT and YENEEA. This CDR3 is 15 amino acids long.

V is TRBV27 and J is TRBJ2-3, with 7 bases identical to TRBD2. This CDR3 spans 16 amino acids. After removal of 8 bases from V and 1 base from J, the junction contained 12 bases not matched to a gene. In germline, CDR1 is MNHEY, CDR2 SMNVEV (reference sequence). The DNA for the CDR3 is TGTGCCAGCCGCTGGGGGGGGTCAAGAGGCACAGATACGCAGTATTTT. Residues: CASRWGGSRGTDTQYF.

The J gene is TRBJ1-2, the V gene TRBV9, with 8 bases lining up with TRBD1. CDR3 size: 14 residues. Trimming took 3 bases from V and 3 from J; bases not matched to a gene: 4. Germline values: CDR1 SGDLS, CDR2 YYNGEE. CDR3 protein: CASSEGQGHYGYTF. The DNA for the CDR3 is TGTGCCAGCAGCGAAGGACAGGGCCACTATGGCTACACCTTC.

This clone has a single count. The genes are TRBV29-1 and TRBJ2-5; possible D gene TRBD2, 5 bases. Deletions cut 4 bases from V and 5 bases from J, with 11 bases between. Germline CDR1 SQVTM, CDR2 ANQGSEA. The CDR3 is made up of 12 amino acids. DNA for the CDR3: TGCAGCGTTGCCGGACTGGGGGAGACCCAGTACTTC. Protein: CSVAGLGETQYF.

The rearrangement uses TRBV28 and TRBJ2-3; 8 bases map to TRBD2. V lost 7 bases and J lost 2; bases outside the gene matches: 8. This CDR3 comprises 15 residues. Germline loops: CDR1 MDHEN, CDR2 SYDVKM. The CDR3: CASIPRGGPTDTQYF. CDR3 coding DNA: TGTGCCAGCATCCCTCGGGGGGGGCCCACAGATACGCAGTATTTT.

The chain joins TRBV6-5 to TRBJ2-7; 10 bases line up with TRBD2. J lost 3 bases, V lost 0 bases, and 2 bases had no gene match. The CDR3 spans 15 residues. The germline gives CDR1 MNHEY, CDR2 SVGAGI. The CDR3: CASSYSLAGVYEQYF. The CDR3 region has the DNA TGTGCCAGCAGTTACTCTCTAGCGGGGGTCTACGAGCAGTACTTC.

The CDR3 sequence: CASSQTGADQPQHF. In DNA form, the CDR3 reads TGTGCCAGCTCACAGACAGGGGCGGATCAGCCCCAGCATTTT. V usage is TRBV18 and J usage is TRBJ1-5; 8 bases fit TRBD1. V shed 4 bases, J shed 5 bases, and the junction held 4 bases outside the gene matches. This CDR3 is built from 14 residues. The germline CDR1 and CDR2 sequences are KGHSH and LQKENI.

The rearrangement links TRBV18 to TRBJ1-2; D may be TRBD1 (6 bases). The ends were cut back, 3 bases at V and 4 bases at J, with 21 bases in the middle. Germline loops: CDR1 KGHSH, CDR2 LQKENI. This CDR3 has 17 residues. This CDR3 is CASSPVGSADSIYGYTF. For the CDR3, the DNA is TGTGCCAGCTCACCCGTCGGATCGGCGGACAGCATCTATGGCTACACCTTC. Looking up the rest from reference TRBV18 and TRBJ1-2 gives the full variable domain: NAGVMQNPRHLVRRRGQEARLRCSPMKGHSHVYWYRQLPEEGLKFMVYLQKENIIDESGMPKERFSAEFPKEGPSILRIQQVVRGDSAAYFCASSPVGSADSIYGYTFGSGTRLTVV.

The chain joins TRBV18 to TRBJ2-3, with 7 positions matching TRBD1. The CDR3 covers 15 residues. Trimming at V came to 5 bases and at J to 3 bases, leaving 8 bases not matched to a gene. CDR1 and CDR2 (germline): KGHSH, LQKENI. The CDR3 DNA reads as TGTGCCAGCTCATCCTACAACAGGGGAACAGATACGCAGTATTTT. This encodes CASSSYNRGTDTQYF.

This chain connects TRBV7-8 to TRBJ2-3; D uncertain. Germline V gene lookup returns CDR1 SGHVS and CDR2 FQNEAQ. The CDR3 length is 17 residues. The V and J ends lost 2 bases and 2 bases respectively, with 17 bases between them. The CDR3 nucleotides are TGTGCCAGCAGCTTACGGGTAGTTCTCTATAACACAGATACGCAGTATTTT. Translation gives CASSLRVVLYNTDTQYF.

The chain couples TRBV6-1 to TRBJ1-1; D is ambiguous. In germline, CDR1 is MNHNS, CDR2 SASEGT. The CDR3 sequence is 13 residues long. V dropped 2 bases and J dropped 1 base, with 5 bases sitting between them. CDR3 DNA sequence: TGTGCCAGCAGTGAAAGGAGGAACACTGAAGCTTTCTTT. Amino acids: CASSERRNTEAFF.

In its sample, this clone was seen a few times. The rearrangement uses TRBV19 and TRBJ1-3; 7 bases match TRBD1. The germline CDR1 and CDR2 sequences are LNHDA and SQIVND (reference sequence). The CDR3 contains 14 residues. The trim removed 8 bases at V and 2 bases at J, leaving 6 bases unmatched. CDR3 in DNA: TGTGCCAGTCACAGGGGTTCTACTGGAAACACCATATATTTT. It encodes CASHRGSTGNTIYF.

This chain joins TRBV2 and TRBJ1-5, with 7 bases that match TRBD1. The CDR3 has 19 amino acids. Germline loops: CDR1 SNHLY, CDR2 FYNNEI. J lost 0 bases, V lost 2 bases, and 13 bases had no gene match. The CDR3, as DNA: TGTGCCAGCAGTGAATCCGGTAGACAGGGTGGGTATAGCAATCAGCCCCAGCATTTT. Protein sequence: CASSESGRQGGYSNQPQHF. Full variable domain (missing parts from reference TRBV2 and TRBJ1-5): EPEVTQTPSHQVTQMGQEVILRCVPISNHLYFYWYRQILGQKVEFLVSFYNNEISEKSEIFDDQFSVERPDGSNFTLKIRSTKLEDSAMYFCASSESGRQGGYSNQPQHFGDGTRLSIL.